These 18 T cell receptor beta chains were all obtained from the same sample, sequenced in a study of cytomegalovirus exposure and HLA in healthy donors. Repertoires were generated with immunoSEQ multiplex PCR, while TCRdb's copy carries only in-frame clones and drops some. In the table there are 150,000 to 200,000 clones, approximately 86% of which are singletons. Sequencing was done on a sample of PBMCs. Every receptor here comes from a man under 40 in good health and CMV-seropositive.

The chain has TRBV4-3 and TRBJ1-1; TRBD1 aligns across 8 bases. The CDR3 runs to 15 residues. The J segment lost 4 bases and the V segment lost 5 bases, leaving 9 bases of the junction unmatched. Germline CDR1 reads LGHNA; CDR2 reads YSLEER. CDR3 protein: CASSKTGVGGTEAFF. CDR3 coding DNA: TGCGCCAGCAGCAAGACAGGGGTGGGGGGCACTGAAGCTTTCTTT.

The chain couples TRBV19 to TRBJ1-1, with 8 bases lining up with TRBD1. Trimming cost V 8 bases and J 3 bases; bases outside gene matches: 8. This CDR3 comprises 14 residues. Germline lookup yields CDR1 LNHDA and CDR2 SQIVND (reference sequence). The CDR3 spells CASSRQGFYTEAFF. CDR3 DNA sequence: TGTGCCAGTTCCCGACAGGGGTTCTACACTGAAGCTTTCTTT.

This chain connects TRBV6-5 to TRBJ1-2; D is unresolved. There are 14 residues in the CDR3. Germline CDR1 is MNHEY and CDR2 is SVGAGI. Trimming removed 1 base from V and 7 bases from J, with 13 bases in between. The CDR3 reads CASSYCGSGCGYTF. CDR3 sequence (DNA): TGTGCCAGCAGTTACTGTGGCTCCGGTTGTGGCTACACCTTC.

The V and J genes are TRBV5-1 and TRBJ1-2, with D tentatively TRBD1 (5 bases). Trimming took off 1 base at V and 3 bases at J, with 22 bases between the two ends. The CDR3 length is 18 residues. Germline V gene sequence: CDR1 SGHRS, CDR2 YFSETQ. CDR3 residues: CASSLRLPDSTLYYGYTF. The CDR3 DNA sequence: TGCGCCAGCAGCTTGAGGTTGCCCGACAGCACCCTTTACTATGGCTACACCTTC.

The genes are TRBV6-5 and TRBJ1-4; D unclear. Trimming removed 0 bases at V and 4 bases at J, with 9 bases between. From germline, CDR1 is MNHEY and CDR2 SVGAGI. CDR3 length: 15 amino acids. CDR3 sequence: CASSYSTGINEKLFF. In DNA, the CDR3 is TGTGCCAGCAGTTACTCAACGGGGATTAATGAAAAACTGTTTTTT.

V usage is TRBV19 and J usage is TRBJ1-1; no firm D call. Trimming shortened V by 9 bases and J by 4 bases, and 12 bases separated the two germline ends. This CDR3 has 12 residues. Looked up from germline, CDR1 is LNHDA and CDR2 is SQIVND (reference sequence). As DNA, the CDR3 is TGTGCCAGAAGCCCGCGGGGCACTGAAGCTTTCTTT. This translates into CARSPRGTEAFF. Looking up the rest from reference TRBV19 and TRBJ1-1 gives the full variable domain: DGGITQSPKYLFRKEGQNVTLSCEQNLNHDAMYWYRQDPGQGLRLIYYSQIVNDFQKGDIAEGYSVSREKKESFPLTVTSAQKNPTAFYLCARSPRGTEAFFGQGTRLTVV.

The chain recombines TRBV11-3 with TRBJ2-1; possible D gene TRBD1, 6 bases. The CDR3 is 17 residues long. The germline CDR1 and CDR2 sequences are SGHNT and YENEEA. Deletions cut 1 base from V and 5 bases from J, with 18 bases between. The CDR3 spells CASSLGSRQGYHNEQFF. In DNA, the CDR3 is TGTGCCAGCAGCTTAGGAAGTCGCCAGGGGTATCACAATGAGCAGTTCTTC.

The V gene is TRBV7-9, the J gene TRBJ1-2; 7 nucleotides match TRBD1. CDR3 length: 15 amino acids. After removal of 3 bases from V and 0 bases from J, the junction contained 4 bases not matched to a gene. Germline V lookup: CDR1 SEHNR, CDR2 FQNEAQ (reference sequence). The CDR3, as DNA: TGTGCCAGCAGCTTCGGGACAGAGGCTAACTATGGCTACACCTTC. This sequence encodes CASSFGTEANYGYTF.

This chain joins TRBV5-1 and TRBJ2-2; no definite D call. CDR1 and CDR2 (germline): SGHRS, YFSETQ. V lost 0 bases and J 4 bases, leaving 13 bases between the germline ends. This CDR3 spans 16 amino acids. CDR3 protein: CASSLEKLMGTGELFF. Written as DNA, the CDR3 is TGCGCCAGCAGCTTGGAAAAACTAATGGGCACCGGGGAGCTGTTTTTT. Using reference TRBV5-1 and TRBJ2-2 for the parts outside the CDR3, the full variable domain is KAGVTQTPRYLIKTRGQQVTLSCSPISGHRSVSWYQQTPGQGLQFLFEYFSETQRNKGNFPGRFSGRQFSNSRSEMNVSTLELGDSALYLCASSLEKLMGTGELFFGEGSRLTVL.

The CDR3 nucleotides read TGTGCCAGCAACAGCCCTTTTGGCTACACCTTC. It yields the protein CASNSPFGYTF. The rearrangement joins TRBV7-2 to TRBJ1-2; D not certain. V was pared by 7 bases and J by 7 bases, with 10 bases between. The CDR3 sequence is 11 residues long. Germline V lookup: CDR1 SGHTA, CDR2 FQGNSA.

The chain employs TRBV5-1 and TRBJ1-5; no definite D call. CDR3 length equals 17 residues. The germline V and J ends were trimmed by 0 bases and 0 bases, with 13 bases remaining between them. Germline CDR1 and CDR2: SGHRS and YFSETQ. The CDR3 bases are TGCGCCAGCAGCTTGGCCGCAGGCCCCTATAGCAATCAGCCCCAGCATTTT. Amino acids: CASSLAAGPYSNQPQHF.

This chain links TRBV11-2 with TRBJ2-7; 7 nucleotides agree with TRBD1. In germline, CDR1 is SGHAT, CDR2 FQNNGV. The CDR3 loop spans 17 amino acids. Trimming cost V 1 base and J 6 bases; bases outside gene matches: 15. The CDR3 spells CASSLGHGTAERGEQYF. As DNA, the CDR3 is TGTGCCAGCAGCTTAGGACATGGGACAGCCGAACGCGGCGAGCAGTACTTC.

This chain links TRBV29-1 with TRBJ1-1; D possibly corresponds to TRBD1 (5 bases). Germline CDR1 and CDR2: SQVTM and ANQGSEA. The CDR3 consists of 11 residues. With 5 bases removed from V and 6 bases from J, the gap between germline ends came to 10 bases. The CDR3 loop is CSVSLGAEAFF. CDR3 bases: TGCAGCGTTTCCCTAGGGGCTGAAGCTTTCTTT. Full variable domain (rest looked up from reference TRBV29-1 and TRBJ1-1): SAVISQKPSRDICQRGTSLTIQCQVDSQVTMMFWYRQQPGQSLTLIATANQGSEATYESGFVIDKFPISRPNLTFSTLTVSNMSPEDSSIYLCSVSLGAEAFFGQGTRLTVV.

This rearrangement joins TRBV11-1 to TRBJ2-2; tentatively, D is TRBD2 (5 bases). V dropped 2 bases and J dropped 2 bases, with 9 bases sitting between them. The CDR3 runs to 15 residues. The germline CDR1 and CDR2 sequences are SGHAT and FQDESV (reference sequence). The CDR3 is CASSLRRINTGELFF. Written as DNA, the CDR3 is TGTGCCAGCAGCTTAAGGAGGATAAACACCGGGGAGCTGTTTTTT.

V gene TRBV5-6 combines with J gene TRBJ2-7; D perhaps matches TRBD1 (6 bases). Trimming removed 3 bases from V and 5 bases from J, with 9 bases in between. There are 12 residues in the CDR3. Looked up from germline, CDR1 is SGHDT and CDR2 is YYEEEE. The CDR3 DNA follows: TGTGCCAGCAGCTGGACAGCTAACGAGCAGTACTTC. Translating it yields CASSWTANEQYF.

This chain uses TRBV5-1 with TRBJ1-1, with 7 bases identical to TRBD1. Unmatched junction bases numbered 3, after V lost 0 bases and J lost 4 bases. The germline gives CDR1 SGHRS, CDR2 YFSETQ. This CDR3 has 14 residues. For the CDR3, the DNA is TGCGCCAGCAGCTTGGAGGGGGCGAGCACTGAAGCTTTCTTT. This codes for CASSLEGASTEAFF. The whole variable domain, remainder taken from reference TRBV5-1 and TRBJ1-1, is KAGVTQTPRYLIKTRGQQVTLSCSPISGHRSVSWYQQTPGQGLQFLFEYFSETQRNKGNFPGRFSGRQFSNSRSEMNVSTLELGDSALYLCASSLEGASTEAFFGQGTRLTVV.

This rearrangement joins TRBV14 to TRBJ2-1, with a weak D call TRBD2 (5 bases). V was cut by 2 bases and J by 7 bases, with 15 bases left in between. Germline lookup yields CDR1 SGHDN and CDR2 FVKESK. This CDR3 has 15 residues. The CDR3 region has the DNA TGTGCCAGCAGCCAATTAGGAGGACCCAGGAATGAGCAGTTCTTC. It encodes CASSQLGGPRNEQFF.

This clone appeared a single time. This CDR3 is CASSPGSTNEQFF. For the CDR3, the DNA is TGTGCCAGCAGCCCCGGGAGTACCAATGAGCAGTTCTTC. This sequence joins TRBV2 and TRBJ2-1; D might be TRBD2 (6 bases). CDR3 length equals 13 residues. V shed 6 bases and J shed 6 bases, with 12 bases lying between them. Per the germline V gene, CDR1 is SNHLY and CDR2 is FYNNEI.